This T cell receptor (beta chain) originates from a study of OX40 agonist ivuxolimab in advanced cancers. Profiled with immunoSEQ multiplex PCR; TCRdb holds only in-frame clones, not every one. The sample records 80,000 to 100,000 clones, about nine tenths being singletons. This clone has more than one count but fewer than ten. This CDR3 region has 13 residues. V lost 1 base, J lost 5 bases, and 10 bases lay in between. Germline CDR1 is SGHRS and CDR2 is YFSETQ. This TCR derives from an adult with an advanced solid tumor such as melanoma, head and neck, liver or kidney cancer. The rearrangement links TRBV5-1 to TRBJ2-7; tentatively, D is TRBD1 (6 bases). Here the sequenced sample was CD4+ or CD8+ T cells sorted from blood, taken in a trial of the OX40 agonist ivuxolimab. CDR3 coding DNA: TGCGCCAGCAGCTTGAGGCAGGGGAACGAGCAGTACTTC. It codes for CASSLRQGNEQYF.